This section outlines one T cell receptor beta chain sequence together with its context. The data stem from a study of blood T cell repertoires in COVID-19. Authors' methods: Amplifying reference gene primers gave estimates of nucleated cell counts. The data were produced by immunoSEQ multiplex PCR, yet TCRdb's version contains in-frame clones alone and is incomplete. V, J and clone size are taken as reported in that table, and D and trimming were inferred from the DNA itself. The repertoire includes about 180,000 clones, approximately 80% of them detected once, and 13% to 15% sits in the top ten. CDR1 is SGHRS, CDR2 YFSETQ, per germline. CDR3 length: 13 amino acids. V lost 1 base, J lost 3 bases, and 8 bases lay in between.

This TCR came from a man in his 60s who had been exposed to COVID-19. Sequencing used PBMCs or T cells enriched from blood (not recorded which). The rearrangement uses TRBV5-1 and TRBJ2-7, with D possibly TRBD1 on 5 matching bases. The CDR3 coding sequence is TGCGCCAGCAGCTTGTACCAGGGCTACGAGCAGTACTTC. It yields the protein CASSLYQGYEQYF.